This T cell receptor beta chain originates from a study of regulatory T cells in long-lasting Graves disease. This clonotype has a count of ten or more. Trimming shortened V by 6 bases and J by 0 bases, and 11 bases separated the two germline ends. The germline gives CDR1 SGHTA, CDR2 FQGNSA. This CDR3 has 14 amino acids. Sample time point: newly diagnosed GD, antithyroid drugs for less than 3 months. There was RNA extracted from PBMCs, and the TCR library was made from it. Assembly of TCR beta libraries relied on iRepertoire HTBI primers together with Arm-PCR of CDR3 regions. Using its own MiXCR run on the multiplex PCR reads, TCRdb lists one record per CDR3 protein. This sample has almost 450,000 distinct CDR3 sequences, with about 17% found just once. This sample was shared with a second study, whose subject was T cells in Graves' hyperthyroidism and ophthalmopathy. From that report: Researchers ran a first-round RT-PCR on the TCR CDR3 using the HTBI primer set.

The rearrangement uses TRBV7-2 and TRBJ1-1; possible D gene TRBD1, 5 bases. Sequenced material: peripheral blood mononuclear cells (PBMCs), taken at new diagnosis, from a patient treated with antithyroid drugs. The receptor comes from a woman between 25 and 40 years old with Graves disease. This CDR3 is CASRPRDLNTEAFF. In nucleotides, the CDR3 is TGTGCCAGCAGGCCCCGGGACCTGAACACTGAAGCTTTCTTT.